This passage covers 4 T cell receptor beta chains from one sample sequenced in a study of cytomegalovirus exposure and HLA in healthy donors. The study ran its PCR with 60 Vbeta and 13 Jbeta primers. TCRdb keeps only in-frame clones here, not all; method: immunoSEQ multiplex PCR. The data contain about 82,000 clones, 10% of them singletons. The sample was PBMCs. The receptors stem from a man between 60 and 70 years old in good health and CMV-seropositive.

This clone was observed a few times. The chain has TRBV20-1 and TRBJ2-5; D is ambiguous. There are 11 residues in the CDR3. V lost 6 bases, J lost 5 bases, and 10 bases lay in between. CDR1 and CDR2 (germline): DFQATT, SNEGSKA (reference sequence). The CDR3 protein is CSAPSWETQYF. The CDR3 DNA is TGCAGTGCCCCCAGTTGGGAGACCCAGTACTTC.

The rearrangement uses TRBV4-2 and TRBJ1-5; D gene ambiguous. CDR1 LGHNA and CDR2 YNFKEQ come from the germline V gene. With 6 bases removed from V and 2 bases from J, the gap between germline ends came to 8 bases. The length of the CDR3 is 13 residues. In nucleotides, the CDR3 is TGTGCCAGCAGGAAGAGTGGCAATCAGCCCCAGCATTTT. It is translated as CASRKSGNQPQHF.

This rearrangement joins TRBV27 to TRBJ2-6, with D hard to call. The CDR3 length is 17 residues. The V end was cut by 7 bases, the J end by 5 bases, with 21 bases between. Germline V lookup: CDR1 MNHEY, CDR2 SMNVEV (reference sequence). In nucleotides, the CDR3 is TGTGCCAGCATGGAGTCCGGATTGGGTTCCTGGGCCAACGTCCTGACTTTC. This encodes CASMESGLGSWANVLTF.

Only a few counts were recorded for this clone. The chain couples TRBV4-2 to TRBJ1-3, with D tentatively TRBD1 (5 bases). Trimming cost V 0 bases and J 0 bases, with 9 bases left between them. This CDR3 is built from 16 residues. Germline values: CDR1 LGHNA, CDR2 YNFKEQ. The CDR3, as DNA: TGTGCCAGCAGCCAAGATCCAGGGCTCTCTGGAAACACCATATATTTT. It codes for CASSQDPGLSGNTIYF.